Each of the 6 T cell receptor beta chains below was sequenced from the same sample in a study of blood T cell repertoires in COVID-19. Sequenced by immunoSEQ multiplex PCR; TCRdb stores in-frame clones only, minus some. Of roughly 160,000 clones listed, about 83% are singletons. Sequencing was carried out using peripheral blood. These receptors were collected from a woman aged 70 to 79 with COVID-19, enrolled during active disease.

The chain uses TRBV16 and TRBJ2-7, with 8 bases aligning to TRBD1. This CDR3 spans 16 amino acids. V shed 3 bases, J shed 0 bases, and the junction held 7 bases outside the gene matches. Germline V gene data show CDR1 as KGHSY and CDR2 as FQNENV. The CDR3 loop reads CASSQGTGSGSYEQYF. In nucleotides, the CDR3 is TGTGCCAGCAGCCAGGGGACAGGTTCGGGCTCCTACGAGCAGTACTTC.

V is TRBV5-1 and J is TRBJ2-3; 8 bases are a match to TRBD2. Germline assignment: CDR1 SGHRS and CDR2 YFSETQ. CDR3 size: 15 residues. Trimming took 5 bases from V and 2 from J; bases not matched to a gene: 7. DNA for the CDR3: TGCGCCAGCAGATACGGGGGGGCCGTCACAGATACGCAGTATTTT. This translates into CASRYGGAVTDTQYF.

The chain combines TRBV14 with TRBJ2-5, with TRBD1 matching 8 bases. The CDR3 sequence is 14 residues long. Trimming at V came to 4 bases and at J to 1 base, leaving 2 bases not matched to a gene. Germline CDR1 is SGHDN and CDR2 is FVKESK. CDR3 region: CASSLDRGQETQYF. In DNA, the CDR3 is TGTGCCAGCAGCCTTGACAGGGGCCAAGAGACCCAGTACTTC.

This rearrangement joins TRBV11-1 to TRBJ1-3; D call uncertain. Germline V gene data show CDR1 as SGHAT and CDR2 as FQDESV (reference sequence). This CDR3 is built from 12 residues. Trimming stripped 7 bases from V and 4 bases from J, with 8 bases between. DNA of the CDR3: TGTGCCAGCACTAGCCGAGGAAACACCATATATTTT. It specifies CASTSRGNTIYF.

J is TRBJ1-5 and V is TRBV19; 7 bases line up with TRBD1. V shed 10 bases, J shed 3 bases, and the junction held 12 bases outside the gene matches. This CDR3 region has 15 residues. CDR1 is LNHDA, CDR2 SQIVND, per germline (reference sequence). DNA of the CDR3: TGTGCCACGAACCCAAGGGGGCTCGACAATCAGCCCCAGCATTTT. It translates to CATNPRGLDNQPQHF. Combining the CDR3 with reference TRBV19 and TRBJ1-5 gives the whole variable domain DGGITQSPKYLFRKEGQNVTLSCEQNLNHDAMYWYRQDPGQGLRLIYYSQIVNDFQKGDIAEGYSVSREKKESFPLTVTSAQKNPTAFYLCATNPRGLDNQPQHFGDGTRLSIL.

This chain links TRBV11-3 with TRBJ2-5; TRBD2 aligns across 8 bases. Unmatched junction bases numbered 8, after V lost 4 bases and J lost 4 bases. Germline CDR1 and CDR2: SGHNT and YENEEA. The CDR3 has 15 residues. The CDR3 reads CASSSDRGGPETQYF. CDR3 bases: TGTGCCAGCAGCTCCGATCGGGGGGGCCCAGAGACCCAGTACTTC.